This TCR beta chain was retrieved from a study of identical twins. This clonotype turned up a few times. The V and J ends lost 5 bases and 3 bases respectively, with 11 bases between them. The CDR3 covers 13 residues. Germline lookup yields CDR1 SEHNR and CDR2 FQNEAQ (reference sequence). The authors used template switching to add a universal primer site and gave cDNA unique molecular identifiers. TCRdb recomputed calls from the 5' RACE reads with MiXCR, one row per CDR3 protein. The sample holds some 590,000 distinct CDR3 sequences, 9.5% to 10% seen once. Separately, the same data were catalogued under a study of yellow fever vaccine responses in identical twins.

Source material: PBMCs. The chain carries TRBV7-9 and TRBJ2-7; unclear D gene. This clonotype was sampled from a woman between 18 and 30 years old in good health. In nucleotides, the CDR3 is TGTGCCAGCAGCCCTGGGCCCCTCTACGAGCAGTACTTC. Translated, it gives CASSPGPLYEQYF.